This T cell receptor beta chain was captured by sequencing in a study of STAT5B mutations in CD4+ large granular lymphocyte leukemia. In germline, CDR1 is SGHTA, CDR2 FQGNSA. The V gene end was trimmed by 2 bases and the J gene end by 3 bases; junction bases not matched to a gene: 2. CDR3 length: 14 residues. Buffy coats from healthy blood donors served as controls. Details on this clone: Its target is not known.

TCRdb's table, derived via immunoSEQ multiplex PCR, lists solely in-frame clones and lacks some. The sample has tens of thousands of clones; roughly 85% are singletons. Regarding the study as a whole: CD4-sorted patient repertoires seemed more clonal than healthy CD4+ repertoires.

The sequence derives from a human donor in good health. The chain recombines TRBV7-2 with TRBJ2-3; 7 bases fit TRBD2. Material: CD4+ T cells from blood buffy coats. The CDR3 DNA follows: TGTGCCAGCAGCTTAAACGGGAGGACAGATACGCAGTATTTT. Translated: CASSLNGRTDTQYF.